The present T cell receptor beta chain was sequenced within a study of T cells in Graves' hyperthyroidism and ophthalmopathy. The diagnostic basis comprised clinical symptoms, serum thyroxine and TRAb, thyroid ultrasound and orbital computed tomography. Trimming cost V 0 bases and J 3 bases; bases outside gene matches: 6. The CDR3 has 16 amino acids. The germline CDR1 and CDR2 sequences are PRHDT and FYEKMQ (reference sequence). This clonotype was seen ten or more times. RNA transcripts provided the source from which TCR beta CDR3 regions were amplified. In the first-round RT-PCR of the TCR CDR3, the HTBI primer set was used. In TCRdb, the multiplex PCR reads were re-called with MiXCR into one record per CDR3 protein. In the table there are around 620,000 distinct CDR3 sequences, under 60% of which are singletons.

What was sequenced was peripheral blood or thyroid tissue (not recorded which). This sequence originates from an adult woman with Graves' disease, either hyperthyroidism or ophthalmopathy (not recorded which). This chain joins TRBV13 and TRBJ2-7; 9 bases map to TRBD2. CDR3 residues: CASSLGGGTSLYEQYF. CDR3 sequence (DNA): TGTGCCAGCAGCTTAGGCGGGGGGACTAGCCTCTACGAGCAGTACTTC.